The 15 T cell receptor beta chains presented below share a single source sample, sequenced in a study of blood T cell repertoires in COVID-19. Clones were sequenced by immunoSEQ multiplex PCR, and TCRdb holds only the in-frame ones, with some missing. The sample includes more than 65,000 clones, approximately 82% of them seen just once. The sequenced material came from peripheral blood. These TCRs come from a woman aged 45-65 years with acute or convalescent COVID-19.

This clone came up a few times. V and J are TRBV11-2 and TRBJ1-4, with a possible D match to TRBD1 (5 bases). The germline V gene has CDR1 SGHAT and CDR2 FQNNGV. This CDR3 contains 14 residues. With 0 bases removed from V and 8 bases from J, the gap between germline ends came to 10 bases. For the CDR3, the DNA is TGTGCCAGCAGCTTAGATCGGACACGGGAAAAACTGTTTTTT. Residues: CASSLDRTREKLFF.

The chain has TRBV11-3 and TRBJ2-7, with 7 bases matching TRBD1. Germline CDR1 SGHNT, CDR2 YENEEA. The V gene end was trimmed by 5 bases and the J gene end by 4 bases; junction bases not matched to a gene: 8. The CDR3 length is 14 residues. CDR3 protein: CASSQGTGDYEQYF. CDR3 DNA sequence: TGTGCCAGCAGCCAGGGAACAGGGGATTACGAGCAGTACTTC.

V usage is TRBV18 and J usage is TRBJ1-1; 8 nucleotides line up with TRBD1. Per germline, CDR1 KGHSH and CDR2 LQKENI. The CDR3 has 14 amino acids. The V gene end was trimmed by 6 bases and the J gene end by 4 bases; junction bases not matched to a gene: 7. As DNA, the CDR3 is TGTGCCAGCTCGTCCGGGACAGGCACCACTGAAGCTTTCTTT. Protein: CASSSGTGTTEAFF.

Here the CDR3 reads CASSVRPQAGNSPLHF. In nucleotides, the CDR3 is TGTGCCAGCAGCGTACGGCCCCAGGCTGGTAATTCACCCCTCCACTTT. This chain links TRBV9 with TRBJ1-6; D gene uncertain. V gave up 1 base and J gave up 6 bases, with 14 bases separating them. Per germline, CDR1 SGDLS and CDR2 YYNGEE. The CDR3 extends over 16 amino acids.

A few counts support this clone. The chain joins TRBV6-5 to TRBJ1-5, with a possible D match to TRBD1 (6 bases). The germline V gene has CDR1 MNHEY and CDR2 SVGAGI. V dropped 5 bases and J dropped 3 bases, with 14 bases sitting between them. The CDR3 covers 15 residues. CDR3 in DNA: TGTGCCAGCAGTCGGACGGACAGCTACAATCAGCCCCAGCATTTT. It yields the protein CASSRTDSYNQPQHF.

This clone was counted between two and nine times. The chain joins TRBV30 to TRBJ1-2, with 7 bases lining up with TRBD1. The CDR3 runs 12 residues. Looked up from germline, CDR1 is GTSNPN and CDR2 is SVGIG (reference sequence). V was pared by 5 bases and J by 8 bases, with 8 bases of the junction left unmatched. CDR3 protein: CAWETGFKGYTF. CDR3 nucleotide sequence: TGTGCCTGGGAGACAGGGTTCAAAGGCTACACCTTC.

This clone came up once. The CDR3 spells CASSSAGDNYEQYF. The DNA for the CDR3 is TGTGCCAGCAGTTCAGCGGGGGATAACTACGAGCAGTACTTC. This chain links TRBV28 with TRBJ2-7; the match to TRBD2 covers 8 bases. There are 14 residues in the CDR3. CDR1 is MDHEN, CDR2 SYDVKM, per germline. V dropped 4 bases and J dropped 3; count of bases not matched to a gene: 5.

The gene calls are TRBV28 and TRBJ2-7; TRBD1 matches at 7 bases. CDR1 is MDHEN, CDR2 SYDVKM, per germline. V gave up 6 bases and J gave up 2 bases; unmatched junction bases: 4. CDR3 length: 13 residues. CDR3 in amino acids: CASRRQGTYEQYF. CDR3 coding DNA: TGTGCCAGCAGACGACAGGGAACCTACGAGCAGTACTTC.

The CDR3 DNA reads as TGTGCCAGCAGTTACGGGCAGGGCGGTCAGCCCCAGCATTTT. It encodes CASSYGQGGQPQHF. V and J are TRBV6-2 or TRBV6-3 and TRBJ1-5; D possibly corresponds to TRBD1 (5 bases). This CDR3 comprises 14 residues. The ends were cut back, 2 bases at V and 6 bases at J, with 11 bases in the middle. Germline lookup yields CDR1 MNHEY and CDR2 SVGEGT.

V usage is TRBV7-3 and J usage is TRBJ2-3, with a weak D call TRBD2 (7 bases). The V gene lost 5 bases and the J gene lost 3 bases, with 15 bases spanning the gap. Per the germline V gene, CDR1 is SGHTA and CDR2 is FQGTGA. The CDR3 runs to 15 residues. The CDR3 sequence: CASSPLGGGTDTQYF. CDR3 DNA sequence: TGTGCCAGCAGCCCCCTGGGAGGGGGAACAGATACGCAGTATTTT.

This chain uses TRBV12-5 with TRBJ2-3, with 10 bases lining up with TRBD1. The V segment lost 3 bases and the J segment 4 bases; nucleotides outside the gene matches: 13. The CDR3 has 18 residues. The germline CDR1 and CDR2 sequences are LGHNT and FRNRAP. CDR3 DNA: TGTGCTAGTGGTTTTCCAGGCAAGGACAGGGGGTTGCCAGATACGCAGTATTTT. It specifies CASGFPGKDRGLPDTQYF. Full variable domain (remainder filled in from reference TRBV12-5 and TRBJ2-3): DARVTQTPRHKVTEMGQEVTMRCQPILGHNTVFWYRQTMMQGLELLAYFRNRAPLDDSGMPKDRFSAEMPDATLATLKIQPSEPRDSAVYFCASGFPGKDRGLPDTQYFGPGTRLTVL.

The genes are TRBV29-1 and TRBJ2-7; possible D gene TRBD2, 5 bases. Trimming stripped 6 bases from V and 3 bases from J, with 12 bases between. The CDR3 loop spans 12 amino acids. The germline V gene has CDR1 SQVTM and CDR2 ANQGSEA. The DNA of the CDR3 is TGCAGCGTCCGAGTGAGGGACTACGAGCAGTACTTC. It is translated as CSVRVRDYEQYF.

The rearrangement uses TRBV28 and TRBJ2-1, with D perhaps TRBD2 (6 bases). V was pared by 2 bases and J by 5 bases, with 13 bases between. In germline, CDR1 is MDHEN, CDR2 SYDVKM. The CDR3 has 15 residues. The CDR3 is CASSLGGGGNNEQFF. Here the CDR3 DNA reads TGTGCCAGCAGTTTAGGTGGAGGCGGGAACAATGAGCAGTTCTTC.

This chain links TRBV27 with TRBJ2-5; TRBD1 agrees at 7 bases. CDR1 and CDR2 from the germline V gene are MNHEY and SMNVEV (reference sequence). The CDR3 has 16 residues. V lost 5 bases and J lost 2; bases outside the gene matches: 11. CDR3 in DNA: TGTGCCAGCAGTGCCAGACGCTCGACAGGGCAAGAGACCCAGTACTTC. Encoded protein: CASSARRSTGQETQYF.

In DNA, the CDR3 is TGTGCCAGCAGACCCGGGGAGCGGTCGTCCTACGAGCAGTACTTC. It yields the protein CASRPGERSSYEQYF. The chain couples TRBV6-5 to TRBJ2-7, with a possible D match to TRBD2 (5 bases). The CDR3 runs 15 residues. V lost 6 bases and J lost 1, with 16 bases in between. CDR1 is MNHEY, CDR2 SVGAGI, per germline.